The present T cell receptor beta chain was sequenced within a study of shared clonotypes between healthy human individuals (dated by TCRdb to 2018 to 2021). About the study as a whole: Three men and a couple of women, aged 18 to 49 years, made up the cohort. For each donor, CD4 naive and CD4 memory were each run on three plates, CD8 naive on two plates, and CD8 memory on one plate. To estimate repertoire size and how much clonotypes are shared between individuals, the study performed deep sequencing of blood TCR repertoires from a few healthy adults. To increase sequencing depth and limit assay-specific biases, TCR repertoire library preparation and sequencing were carried out by different laboratories using diverse techniques. Leukapheresis yielded between about 0.94 and 9 billion PBMCs per donor. Results and caveats for the whole study, not just this receptor: Sharing across a few donors was observed for approximately 4.6% of naive CD4, over 3% of naive CD8, 2% to 2.5% of memory CD4, and about 0.4% of memory CD8 clonotypes. The small number of donors limited the genetic and exposure-history diversity represented. Pairwise subsampling indicated that sequencing depth was expected to affect the degree of clonotype sharing among donors. Larger estimated clonotype richness was generally found for naive subsets than for memory subsets. Only blood was sampled, and tissue TCR repertoires likely differ from those in blood. Compared with non-shared clonotypes, the clonotypes found in all four sorted-subset donors had higher generation probabilities. Rarefaction of sorted-subset datasets indicated incomplete sequencing despite the large sequencing depth.

Using the deep immunoSEQ assay, TCR CDR3 regions were amplified from genomic DNA by multiplex PCR. Extracted genomic DNA from each cell subset was spread evenly across all wells of several immunoSEQ 96-well plates, with each plate serving as a replicate. For sorted subsets, about 0.2 ug genomic DNA, equal to tens of thousands of T cell genomes, was loaded into each replicate PCR. The purified libraries were quantified using a Qubit 3.0 fluorometer, sized with a Bioanalyzer 2100, and then quantified again using the KAPA Library Quantification kit. A separate single-read 150-cycle Illumina NextSeq 550 flow cell was used to sequence each immunoSEQ 96-well plate. The published analysis was carried out like this. Because the immunoSEQ output held only junctional sequences and lacked quality scores, the filtering could not match the filtering applied to full-length reads. Sequences were annotated with PyIR, a Python wrapper for IgBLAST v1.9, using IMGT germline references to assign V/J genes and CDR3. Reads were filtered out if the reads had weak V/J assignments (E-value above 1e-6), no CDR3, stop codons, out-of-frame junctions, or ambiguous translated residues. V3J clonotypes were defined by identical inferred V gene, J gene, and CDR3 amino acid sequence. To compute the percentage overlap between repertoires, the number of shared unique clonotypes was divided by the size of the smaller repertoire. RTK rarefaction, the Chao1 estimator, and Recon v2.1 estimates of unobserved clonotypes were used to assess repertoire richness. OLGA was used to compute generation probabilities for all TCRbeta clonotypes that the gDNA method yielded from several donors. TCRdb holds this immuneACCESS table with in-frame rearrangements only. Some clones are missing; in checked studies, unresolved V genes explain under half, and the rest has no known cause. V and J calls and clone size are given by that table; D and trimming were obtained from the DNA. The sample table contains more than 150,000 clones; only one count was recorded for 85% to 95% of them. The top ten clonotypes cover roughly 0.07% of the sample.

The donors were healthy, HIV-negative adults who had no recently reported acute infections or vaccinations. Only Caucasian adults living in Nashville, Tennessee, USA were represented among the donors. CD4+ T cells were enriched by magnetic negative selection; naive cells were then positively selected on CD45RA, and the negative fraction formed the memory subset. Blood was obtained by leukapheresis, after which PBMCs were separated by Ficoll-Histopaque density gradient centrifugation and cryopreserved in liquid nitrogen vapor phase. Purity and quantity of every magnetically sorted T cell population were checked by analytical flow cytometry. Each sorted fraction had its genomic DNA isolated and then quantified by UV absorbance on a Nanodrop 2000c. V is reduced by 2 bases and J by 2 bases, leaving a spacing of 8 bases between them. Including cysteine and phenylalanine, the CDR3 has 14 amino acids. Only CDR3 DNA remains: 42 bases, in frame from the first base. The germline V gene supplies CDR1 MNHEY and CDR2 SVGAGI.

This clone was observed a single time. What antigen it recognizes has not been identified. No base quality values were provided; no much bigger clone lies one nucleotide off. The TCR comes from a woman in her 30s in good health. Sequenced sample: naive CD4+ T cells sorted from blood. Sample cell subset or site, as interpreted from the label and publication: CD45RA+ positively selected. The sequence is built from TRBV6-5 and TRBJ2-3; the D call is possibly TRBD1 or TRBD2, each sharing 5 bases. The CDR3 has the sequence CASSYGDLTDTQYF. The DNA reads TGTGCCAGCAGTTACGGGGACCTCACAGATACGCAGTATTTT.